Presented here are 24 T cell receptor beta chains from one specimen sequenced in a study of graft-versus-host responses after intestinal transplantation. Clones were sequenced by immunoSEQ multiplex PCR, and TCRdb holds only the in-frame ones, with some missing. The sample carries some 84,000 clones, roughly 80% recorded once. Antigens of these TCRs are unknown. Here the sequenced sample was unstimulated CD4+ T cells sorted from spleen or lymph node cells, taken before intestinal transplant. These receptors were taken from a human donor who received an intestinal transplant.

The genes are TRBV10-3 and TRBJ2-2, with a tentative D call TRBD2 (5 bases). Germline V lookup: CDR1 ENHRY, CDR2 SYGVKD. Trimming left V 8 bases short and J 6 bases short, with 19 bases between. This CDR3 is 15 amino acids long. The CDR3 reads CAIRPAVEGPGELFF. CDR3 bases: TGTGCCATCCGTCCAGCGGTCGAAGGGCCCGGGGAGCTGTTTTTT.

CDR3 bases: TGTGCCAGCAGCAAAGAGGGGGACAGTCCCTCCTACAATGAGCAGTTCTTC. It encodes CASSKEGDSPSYNEQFF. The rearrangement uses TRBV21-1 and TRBJ2-1; TRBD1 is the table's D call and was not checked against the DNA. TRBV21-1 is tagged as a pseudogene. There are 17 residues in the CDR3.

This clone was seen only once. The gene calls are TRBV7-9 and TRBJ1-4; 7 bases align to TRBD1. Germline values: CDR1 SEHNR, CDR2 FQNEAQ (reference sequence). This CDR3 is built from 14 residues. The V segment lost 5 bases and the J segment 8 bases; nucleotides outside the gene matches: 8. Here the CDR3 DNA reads TGTGCCAGCAGCCAAAAGGGGGCTGGAGAAAAACTGTTTTTT. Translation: CASSQKGAGEKLFF.

The CDR3 spells CASSLPTGDEQFF. As DNA, the CDR3 is TGTGCCAGCAGTTTACCTACGGGGGATGAGCAGTTCTTC. The rearrangement uses TRBV28 and TRBJ2-1; weak D call: TRBD2 (6 bases). The CDR3 length is 13 residues. The V gene's germline CDR1 is MDHEN and CDR2 SYDVKM. Trimming took 2 bases from V and 8 from J, leaving 10 bases between them.

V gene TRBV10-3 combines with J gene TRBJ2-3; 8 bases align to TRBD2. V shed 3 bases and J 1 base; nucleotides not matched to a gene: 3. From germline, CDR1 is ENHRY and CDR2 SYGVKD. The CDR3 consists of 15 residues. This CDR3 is CAISEGGGRTDTQYF. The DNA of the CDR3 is TGTGCCATCAGTGAAGGCGGGGGGCGCACAGATACGCAGTATTTT.

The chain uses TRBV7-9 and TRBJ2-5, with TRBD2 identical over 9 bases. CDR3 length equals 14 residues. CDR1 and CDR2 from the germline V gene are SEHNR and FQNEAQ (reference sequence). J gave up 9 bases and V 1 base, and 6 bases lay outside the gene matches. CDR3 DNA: TGTGCCAGCAGCTTAGTGCTAGCGGGGTCGGCCCAGTACTTC. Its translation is CASSLVLAGSAQYF. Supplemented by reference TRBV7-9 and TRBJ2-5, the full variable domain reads DTGVSQNPRHKITKRGQNVTFRCDPISEHNRLYWYRQTLGQGPEFLTYFQNEAQLEKSRLLSDRFSAERPKGSFSTLEIQRTEQGDSAMYLCASSLVLAGSAQYFGPGTRLLVL.

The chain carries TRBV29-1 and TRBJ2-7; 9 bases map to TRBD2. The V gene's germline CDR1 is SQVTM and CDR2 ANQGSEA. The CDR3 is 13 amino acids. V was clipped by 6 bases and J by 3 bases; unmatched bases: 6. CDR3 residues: CSVRLAEDYEQYF. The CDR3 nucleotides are TGCAGCGTGCGACTAGCGGAAGACTACGAGCAGTACTTC.

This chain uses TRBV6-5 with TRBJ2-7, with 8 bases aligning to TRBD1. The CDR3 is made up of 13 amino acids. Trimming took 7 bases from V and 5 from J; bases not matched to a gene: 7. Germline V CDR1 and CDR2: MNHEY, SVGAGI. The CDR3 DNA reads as TGTGCCAGCACCAGACAGGGGTTTGACGAGCAGTACTTC. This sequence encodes CASTRQGFDEQYF.

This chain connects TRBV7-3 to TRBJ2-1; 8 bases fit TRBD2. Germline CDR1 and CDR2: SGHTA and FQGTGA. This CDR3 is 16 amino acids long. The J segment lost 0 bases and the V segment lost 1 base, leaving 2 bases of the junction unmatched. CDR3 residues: CASSLIAGSSYNEQFF. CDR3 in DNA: TGTGCCAGCAGCTTAATAGCGGGGAGCTCCTACAATGAGCAGTTCTTC.

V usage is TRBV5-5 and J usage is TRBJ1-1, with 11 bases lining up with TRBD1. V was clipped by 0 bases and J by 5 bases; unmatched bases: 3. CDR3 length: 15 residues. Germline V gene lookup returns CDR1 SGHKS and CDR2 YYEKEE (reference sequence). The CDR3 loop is CASSLVGQGATEAFF. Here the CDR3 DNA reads TGTGCCAGCAGCTTGGTAGGACAGGGGGCAACTGAAGCTTTCTTT.

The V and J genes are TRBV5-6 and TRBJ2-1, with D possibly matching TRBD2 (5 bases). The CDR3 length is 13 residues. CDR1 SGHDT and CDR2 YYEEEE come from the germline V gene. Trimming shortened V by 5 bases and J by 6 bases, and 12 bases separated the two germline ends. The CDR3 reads CASRFGLTNEQFF. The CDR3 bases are TGTGCCAGCAGATTTGGACTTACCAATGAGCAGTTCTTC. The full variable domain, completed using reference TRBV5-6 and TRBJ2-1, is DAGVTQSPTHLIKTRGQQVTLRCSPKSGHDTVSWYQQALGQGPQFIFQYYEEEERQRGNFPDRFSGHQFPNYSSELNVNALLLGDSALYLCASRFGLTNEQFFGPGTRLTVL.

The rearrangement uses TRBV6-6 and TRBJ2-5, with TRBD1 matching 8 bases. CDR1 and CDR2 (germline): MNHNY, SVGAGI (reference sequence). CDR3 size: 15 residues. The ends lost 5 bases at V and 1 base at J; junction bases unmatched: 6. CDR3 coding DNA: TGTGCCAGCAGTCAACCAGGGGGCAGCCAAGAGACCCAGTACTTC. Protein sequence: CASSQPGGSQETQYF.

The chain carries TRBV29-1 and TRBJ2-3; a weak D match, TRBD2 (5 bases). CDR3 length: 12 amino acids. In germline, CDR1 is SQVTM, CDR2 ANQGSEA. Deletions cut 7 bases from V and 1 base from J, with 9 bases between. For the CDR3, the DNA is TGCAGCGGCACGGAGGGCACAGATACGCAGTATTTT. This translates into CSGTEGTDTQYF.

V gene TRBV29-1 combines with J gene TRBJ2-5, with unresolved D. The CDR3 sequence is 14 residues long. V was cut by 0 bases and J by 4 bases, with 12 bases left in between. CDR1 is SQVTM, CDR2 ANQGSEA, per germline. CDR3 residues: CSVEDHWQVETQYF. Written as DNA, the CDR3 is TGCAGCGTTGAAGATCATTGGCAGGTAGAGACCCAGTACTTC.

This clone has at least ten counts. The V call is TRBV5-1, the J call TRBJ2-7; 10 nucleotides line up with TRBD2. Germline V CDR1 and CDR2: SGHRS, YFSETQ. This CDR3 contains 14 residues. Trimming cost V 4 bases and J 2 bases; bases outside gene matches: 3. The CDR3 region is CASSPGLAPYEQYF. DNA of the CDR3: TGCGCCAGCAGCCCGGGACTAGCGCCCTACGAGCAGTACTTC.

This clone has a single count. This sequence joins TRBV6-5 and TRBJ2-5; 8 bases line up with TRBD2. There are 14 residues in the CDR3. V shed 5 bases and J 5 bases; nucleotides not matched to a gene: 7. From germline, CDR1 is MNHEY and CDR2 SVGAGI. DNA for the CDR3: TGTGCCAGCAGTCACAGCGGGAGTGGGGAGACCCAGTACTTC. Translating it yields CASSHSGSGETQYF.

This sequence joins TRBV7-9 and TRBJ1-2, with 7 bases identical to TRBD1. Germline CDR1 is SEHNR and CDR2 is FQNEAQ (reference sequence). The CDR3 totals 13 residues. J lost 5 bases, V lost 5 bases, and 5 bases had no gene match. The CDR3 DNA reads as TGTGCCAGCAGCGTCGACAGGGCTTATGGCTACACCTTC. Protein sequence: CASSVDRAYGYTF. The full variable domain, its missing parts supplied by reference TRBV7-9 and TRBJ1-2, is DTGVSQNPRHKITKRGQNVTFRCDPISEHNRLYWYRQTLGQGPEFLTYFQNEAQLEKSRLLSDRFSAERPKGSFSTLEIQRTEQGDSAMYLCASSVDRAYGYTFGSGTRLTVV.

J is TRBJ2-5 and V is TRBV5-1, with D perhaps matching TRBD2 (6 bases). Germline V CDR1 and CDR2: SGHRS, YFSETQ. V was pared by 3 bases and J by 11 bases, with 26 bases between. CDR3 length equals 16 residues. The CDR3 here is CASSSLTSSYSWEQYF. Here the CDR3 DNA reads TGCGCCAGCAGCTCTCTAACTAGCTCTTATTCGTGGGAGCAGTACTTC.

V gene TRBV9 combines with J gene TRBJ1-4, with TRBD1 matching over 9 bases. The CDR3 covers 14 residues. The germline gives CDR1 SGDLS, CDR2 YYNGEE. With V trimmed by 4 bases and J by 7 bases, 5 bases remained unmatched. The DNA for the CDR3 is TGTGCCAGCAGCCCACAGGGGGCCGGTGAAAAACTGTTTTTT. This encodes CASSPQGAGEKLFF.

CDR3 residues: CASSAAGRTEQYF. For the CDR3, the DNA is TGTGCCAGCAGTGCCGCGGGAAGGACCGAGCAGTACTTC. The chain links TRBV6-1 to TRBJ2-7; tentatively, D is TRBD2 (6 bases). The ends were cut back, 4 bases at V and 6 bases at J, with 13 bases in the middle. CDR3 size: 13 residues. Germline loops: CDR1 MNHNS, CDR2 SASEGT.

CDR3 nucleotides: TGTGCCAGTAGTATAAGCGGGAACACTGAAGCTTTCTTT. It specifies CASSISGNTEAFF. The chain has TRBV19 and TRBJ1-1; D ambiguous. The CDR3 is 13 residues long. Germline assignment: CDR1 LNHDA and CDR2 SQIVND (reference sequence). Trimming removed 2 bases at V and 1 base at J, with 5 bases between. Filled out from reference TRBV19 and TRBJ1-1, the complete variable domain reads DGGITQSPKYLFRKEGQNVTLSCEQNLNHDAMYWYRQDPGQGLRLIYYSQIVNDFQKGDIAEGYSVSREKKESFPLTVTSAQKNPTAFYLCASSISGNTEAFFGQGTRLTVV.

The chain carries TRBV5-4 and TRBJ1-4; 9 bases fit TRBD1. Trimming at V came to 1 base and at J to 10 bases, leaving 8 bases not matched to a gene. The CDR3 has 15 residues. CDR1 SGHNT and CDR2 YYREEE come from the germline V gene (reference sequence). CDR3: CASSLRDRVSGKLFF. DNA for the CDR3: TGTGCCAGCAGCTTGCGGGACAGGGTCAGTGGAAAACTGTTTTTT.

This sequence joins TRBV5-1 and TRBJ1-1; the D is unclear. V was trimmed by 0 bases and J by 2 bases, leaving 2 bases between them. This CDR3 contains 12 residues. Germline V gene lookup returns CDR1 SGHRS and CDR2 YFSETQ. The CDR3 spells CASSLANTEAFF. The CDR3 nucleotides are TGCGCCAGCAGCTTGGCTAACACTGAAGCTTTCTTT.

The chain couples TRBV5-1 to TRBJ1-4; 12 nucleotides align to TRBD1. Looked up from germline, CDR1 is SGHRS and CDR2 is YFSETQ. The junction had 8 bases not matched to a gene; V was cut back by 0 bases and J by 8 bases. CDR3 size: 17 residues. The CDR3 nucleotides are TGCGCCAGCAGCTTGGATGGGACAGGGGGCGCGAACGAAAAACTGTTTTTT. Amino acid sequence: CASSLDGTGGANEKLFF.